A single sample is the source of the 15 T cell receptor beta chains below, sequenced in a study of T-cell reconstitution after alpha-beta-depleted transplantation in children. The library targeted TCRbeta and was prepared with unique molecular identifiers. One entry per CDR3 protein, called by TCRdb with MiXCR from the PCR reads. The repertoire consists of almost 250,000 distinct CDR3 sequences, with about 26% occurring once and the leading ten covering about 2.6%. The sample was PBMCs, taken before TCRalphabeta/CD19-depleted stem cell transplant. Receptor source: a girl aged 2 to 9 with Fanconi anemia, due to receive a stem cell transplant.

This clonotype was seen only a few times. The rearrangement uses TRBV5-1 and TRBJ2-5; D is unresolved. The CDR3 sequence is 13 residues long. Germline loops: CDR1 SGHRS, CDR2 YFSETQ. With 1 base removed from V and 2 bases from J, the gap between germline ends came to 6 bases. Here the CDR3 DNA reads TGCGCCAGCAGCTTGCCGATACAAGAGACCCAGTACTTC. This codes for CASSLPIQETQYF.

This clonotype was found many times. The J gene is TRBJ2-1, the V gene TRBV28, with a weak D call TRBD2 (6 bases). The CDR3 sequence is 14 residues long. V lost 6 bases, J lost 5 bases, and 14 bases lay in between. The germline V gene encodes CDR1 MDHEN and CDR2 SYDVKM. The DNA of the CDR3 is TGTGCCAGCAGGAGACTAGTACCCAACAATGAGCAGTTCTTC. Translated, it gives CASRRLVPNNEQFF.

This clonotype has at least ten counts. This chain uses TRBV20-1 with TRBJ2-3; a weak D match, TRBD2 (6 bases). CDR3 length: 15 residues. Trimming shortened V by 6 bases and J by 4 bases, and 20 bases separated the two germline ends. Germline V gene sequence: CDR1 DFQATT, CDR2 SNEGSKA (reference sequence). Written as DNA, the CDR3 is TGCAGTGCCCTTCGGGCTAGCGTGATCCCAGATACGCAGTATTTT. Translating gives CSALRASVIPDTQYF.

The rearrangement links TRBV7-9 to TRBJ2-5; perhaps TRBD1 as D (6 bases). This CDR3 is built from 13 residues. Trimming removed 6 bases at V and 4 bases at J, with 12 bases between. Germline V gene data show CDR1 as SEHNR and CDR2 as FQNEAQ (reference sequence). This CDR3 reads CASRGVRGETQYF. The CDR3 coding sequence is TGTGCCAGCAGGGGGGTCAGGGGAGAGACCCAGTACTTC.

In this sample, this clonotype turned up many times. The chain has TRBV25-1 and TRBJ2-1, with D unclear. The CDR3 contains 13 residues. The V gene lost 4 bases and the J gene lost 5 bases, with 9 bases spanning the gap. Germline V gives CDR1 MGHDK, CDR2 SYGVNS. The CDR3 bases are TGTGCCAGCAGTGGACCGATTAACAATGAGCAGTTCTTC. Translation: CASSGPINNEQFF.

Only one count was recorded for this clonotype. V gene TRBV12-3 or TRBV12-4 combines with J gene TRBJ2-7; TRBD1 is a possible D gene (5 bases). There are 14 residues in the CDR3. The V end was cut by 8 bases, the J end by 3 bases, with 17 bases between. The CDR3 here is CASRSEQAYYEQYF. The CDR3, as DNA: TGTGCCAGCCGCTCCGAACAGGCCTACTACGAGCAGTACTTC.

The rearrangement uses TRBV12-3 or TRBV12-4 and TRBJ2-7; perhaps TRBD2 as D (5 bases). The CDR3 contains 15 residues. V lost 0 bases and J 1 base, leaving 10 bases between the germline ends. CDR3 residues: CASSLATRLSYEQYF. The CDR3 DNA sequence: TGTGCCAGCAGTTTAGCTACTAGACTTTCCTACGAGCAGTACTTC.

This clonotype was counted only a few times. A junction boundary mismatches the germline segment, possibly from a read error. V and J are TRBV2 and TRBJ2-1, with 9 positions matching TRBD2. The CDR3 consists of 18 residues. The germline gives CDR1 SNHLY, CDR2 FYNNEI. In DNA form, the CDR3 reads TGTGCCTGCAGTTTCTGGGGTTCAGGTCTAGCGGGGCACTATGAGCAGTTCTTC. This gives the protein CACSFWGSGLAGHYEQFF.

This clonotype was observed a handful of times. The J gene is TRBJ2-3, the V gene TRBV12-3 or TRBV12-4; tentative D call: TRBD2 (5 bases). V lost 3 bases to trimming and J lost 2 bases, with 15 bases between them. The CDR3 totals 16 residues. The chain's CDR3 is CASSFRTGIPTDTQYF. CDR3 DNA: TGTGCCAGCAGTTTTCGAACCGGGATCCCCACAGATACGCAGTATTTT.

This rearrangement joins TRBV2 to TRBJ2-7; TRBD2 might be the D (6 bases). CDR3 length: 14 residues. The germline V and J ends were trimmed by 6 bases and 0 bases, with 12 bases remaining between them. Germline V CDR1 and CDR2: SNHLY, FYNNEI. The CDR3 loop reads CASSRGISSYEQYF. The CDR3 DNA sequence: TGTGCCAGCAGCCGGGGGATTAGCTCCTACGAGCAGTACTTC.

This clonotype was counted between two and nine times. The rearrangement uses TRBV20-1 and TRBJ2-3, with no clear D. The CDR3 loop spans 12 amino acids. The ends were cut back, 5 bases at V and 1 base at J, with 7 bases in the middle. Germline loops: CDR1 DFQATT, CDR2 SNEGSKA (reference sequence). CDR3 coding DNA: TGCAGTGCTGGACCGGGCACAGATACGCAGTATTTT. It encodes CSAGPGTDTQYF.

In its sample, this clonotype was seen many times. V is TRBV4-2 and J is TRBJ2-3; no clear D. The CDR3 has 16 residues. In germline, CDR1 is LGHNA, CDR2 YNFKEQ. Trimming left V 0 bases short and J 2 bases short, with 12 bases between. As DNA, the CDR3 is TGTGCCAGCAGCCAAGACCACGGTAGAAACACAGATACGCAGTATTTT. This gives the protein CASSQDHGRNTDTQYF.

A few counts support this clonotype. This CDR3 is CASSLRSGVQETQYF. In DNA, the CDR3 is TGTGCCAGCAGCTTAAGATCGGGCGTCCAAGAGACCCAGTACTTC. The V gene is TRBV7-3, the J gene TRBJ2-5, with D uncertain. V gave up 1 base and J gave up 1 base, with 10 bases separating them. The V gene's germline CDR1 is SGHTA and CDR2 FQGTGA. This CDR3 is 15 amino acids long.

The gene calls are TRBV11-2 and TRBJ2-7; a possible D gene is TRBD2 (5 bases). The CDR3 sequence is 12 residues long. The V end was cut by 4 bases, the J end by 6 bases, with 10 bases between. Germline CDR1 is SGHAT and CDR2 is FQNNGV. The CDR3 bases are TGTGCCAGCAGCTCACTAGGGCCCGAGCAGTACTTC. Translated: CASSSLGPEQYF.

This clonotype was detected many times. The chain carries TRBV20-1 and TRBJ1-1, with D possibly being TRBD1 (5 bases). V gave up 6 bases and J gave up 11 bases, with 25 bases separating them. This CDR3 region has 14 residues. Germline CDR1 reads DFQATT; CDR2 reads SNEGSKA (reference sequence). The CDR3: CSASFASGGGRAFF. The CDR3 DNA is TGCAGTGCCTCCTTTGCGAGCGGGGGGGGACGGGCTTTCTTT.